This TCR beta chain stems from a study of T cells expressing NK-cell markers. Looking at the study overall: HCMV seropositivity marked seven of the eight sequenced donors; one was seronegative.

TCRdb derives one entry per CDR3 protein from the 5' RACE reads, leaving out DNA. The table for this sample gives about 430,000 distinct CDR3 sequences. On this clonotype itself: The antigen is undetermined.

Germline values: CDR1 SQVTM, CDR2 ANQGSEA. This CDR3 is 14 amino acids long. Study-level points and caveats: Similarly, these clonotypes led the CD3+CD56-NKG2C+ fraction as well in a few donors.

This chain links TRBV29-1 with TRBJ2-1; TCRdb's D gene call, TRBD2, goes unchecked for lack of DNA. This receptor was obtained from a woman in her forties or fifties in good health. The sample taken for sequencing was blood T cells: a sorted CD56 or NKG2C T cell subset, CD4+ or CD8+ T cells, or bulk PBMC T cells (not recorded which). CDR3 sequence reads: CSAWTSGAPNEQFF.